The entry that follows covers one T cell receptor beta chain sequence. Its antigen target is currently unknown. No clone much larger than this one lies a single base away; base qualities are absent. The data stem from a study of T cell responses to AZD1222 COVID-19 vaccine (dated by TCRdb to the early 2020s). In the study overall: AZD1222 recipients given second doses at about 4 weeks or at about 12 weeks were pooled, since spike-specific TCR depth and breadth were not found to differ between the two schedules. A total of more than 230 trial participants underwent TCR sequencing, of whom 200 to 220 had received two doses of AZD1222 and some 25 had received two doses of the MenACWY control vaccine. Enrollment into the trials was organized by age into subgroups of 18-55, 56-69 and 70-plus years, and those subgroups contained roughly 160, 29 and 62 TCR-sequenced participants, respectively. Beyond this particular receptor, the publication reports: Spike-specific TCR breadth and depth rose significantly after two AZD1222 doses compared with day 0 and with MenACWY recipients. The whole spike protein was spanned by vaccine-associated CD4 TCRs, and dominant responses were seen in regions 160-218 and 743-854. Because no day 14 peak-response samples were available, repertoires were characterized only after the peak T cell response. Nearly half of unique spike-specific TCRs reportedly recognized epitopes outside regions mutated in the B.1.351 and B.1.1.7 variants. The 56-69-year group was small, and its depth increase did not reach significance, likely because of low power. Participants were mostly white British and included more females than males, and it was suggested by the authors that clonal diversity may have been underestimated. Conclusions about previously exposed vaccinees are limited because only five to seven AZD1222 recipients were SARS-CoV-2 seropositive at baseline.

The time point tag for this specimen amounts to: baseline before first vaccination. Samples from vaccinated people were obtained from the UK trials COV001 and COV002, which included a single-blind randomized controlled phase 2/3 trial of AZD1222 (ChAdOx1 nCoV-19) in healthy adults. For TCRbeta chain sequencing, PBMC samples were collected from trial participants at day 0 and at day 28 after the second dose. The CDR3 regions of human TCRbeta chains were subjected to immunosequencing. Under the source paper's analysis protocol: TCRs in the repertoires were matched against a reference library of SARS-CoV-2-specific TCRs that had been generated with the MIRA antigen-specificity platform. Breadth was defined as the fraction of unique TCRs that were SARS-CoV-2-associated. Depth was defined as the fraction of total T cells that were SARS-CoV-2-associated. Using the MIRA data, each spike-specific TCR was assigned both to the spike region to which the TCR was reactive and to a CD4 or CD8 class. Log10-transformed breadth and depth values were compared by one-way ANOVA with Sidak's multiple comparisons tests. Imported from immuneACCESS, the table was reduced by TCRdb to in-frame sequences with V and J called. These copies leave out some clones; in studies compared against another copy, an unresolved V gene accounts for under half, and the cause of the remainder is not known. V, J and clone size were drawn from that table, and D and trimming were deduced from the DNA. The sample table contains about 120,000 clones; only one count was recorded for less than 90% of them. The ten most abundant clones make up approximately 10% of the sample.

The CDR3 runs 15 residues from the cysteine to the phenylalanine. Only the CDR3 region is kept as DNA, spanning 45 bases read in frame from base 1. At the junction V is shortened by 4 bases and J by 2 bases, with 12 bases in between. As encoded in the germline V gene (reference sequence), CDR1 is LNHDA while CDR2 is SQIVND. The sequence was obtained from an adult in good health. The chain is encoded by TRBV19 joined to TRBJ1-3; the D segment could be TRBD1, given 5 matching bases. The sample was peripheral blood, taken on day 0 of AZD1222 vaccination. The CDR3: CASSTGGFPGNTIYF. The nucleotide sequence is TGTGCCAGTAGTACTGGGGGTTTCCCTGGAAACACCATATATTTT.